The clone carrying this T cell receptor (beta chain) occurred once. This sample is drawn from a study of T cell changes during pregnancy in multiple sclerosis. Germline CDR1 is SGHRS and CDR2 is YFSETQ. V lost 4 bases and J 1 base, leaving 5 bases between the germline ends. The CDR3 consists of 12 residues. Profiled with immunoSEQ multiplex PCR; TCRdb holds only in-frame clones, not every one. In the table there are about 59,000 clones, 90% to 95% of which are singletons. The chain is built from TRBV5-1 and TRBJ1-1, with D uncertain. The material sequenced was CD4+ T cells from peripheral blood mononuclear cells, taken before pregnancy. This receptor was obtained from a female donor with multiple sclerosis, enrolled in a pregnancy study. Here the CDR3 DNA reads TGCGCCAGCAGCGAGGGGAACACTGAAGCTTTCTTT. Translating it yields CASSEGNTEAFF.